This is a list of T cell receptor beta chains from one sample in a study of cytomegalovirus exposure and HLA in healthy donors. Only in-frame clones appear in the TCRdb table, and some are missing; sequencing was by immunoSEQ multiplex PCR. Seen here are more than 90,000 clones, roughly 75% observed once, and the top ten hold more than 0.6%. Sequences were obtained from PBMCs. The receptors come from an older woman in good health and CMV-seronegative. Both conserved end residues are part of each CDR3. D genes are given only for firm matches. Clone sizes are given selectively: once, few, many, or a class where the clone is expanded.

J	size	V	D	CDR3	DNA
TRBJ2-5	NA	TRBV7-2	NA	CASSLQGSQETQYF	TGTGCCAGCAGCTTACAGGGGTCCCAAGAGACCCAGTACTTC
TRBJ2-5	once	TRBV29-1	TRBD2	CSVRTSGSVGETQYF	TGCAGCGTCCGGACTAGCGGGAGTGTCGGAGAGACCCAGTACTTC
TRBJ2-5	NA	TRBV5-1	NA	CASSLGRTGPETQYF	TGCGCCAGCAGCTTGGGGAGAACCGGCCCGGAGACCCAGTACTTC
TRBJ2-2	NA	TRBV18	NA	CASSPGRRSTGELFF	TGTGCCAGCTCACCGGGGAGGCGGAGCACCGGGGAGCTGTTTTTT
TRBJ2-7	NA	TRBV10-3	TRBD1	CAISETRTGAYEQYF	TGTGCCATCAGTGAAACACGTACAGGGGCCTACGAGCAGTACTTC
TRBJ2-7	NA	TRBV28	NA	CASIRRRTGTYEQYF	TGTGCCAGCATCCGCCGGAGGACCGGGACCTACGAGCAGTACTTC
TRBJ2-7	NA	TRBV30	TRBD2	CAWSNSGSIYEQYF	TGTGCCTGGAGTAATAGCGGGAGCATCTACGAGCAGTACTTC
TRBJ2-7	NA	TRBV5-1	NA	CASSVGTFYEQYF	TGCGCCAGCAGCGTCGGGACTTTCTACGAGCAGTACTTC
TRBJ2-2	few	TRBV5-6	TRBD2	CASGRLAGSTGELFF	TGTGCCAGCGGTCGGCTAGCGGGGTCCACCGGGGAGCTGTTTTTT
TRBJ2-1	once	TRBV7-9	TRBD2	CASSSSGGADEQFF	TGTGCCAGCAGCTCTAGCGGGGGGGCCGATGAGCAGTTCTTC
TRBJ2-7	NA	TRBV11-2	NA	CASSSTGLSHEQYF	TGTGCCAGCAGCTCGACCGGACTATCCCACGAGCAGTACTTC
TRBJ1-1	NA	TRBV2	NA	CASAGWGSMNTEAFF	TGTGCCAGCGCGGGGTGGGGGTCGATGAACACTGAAGCTTTCTTT
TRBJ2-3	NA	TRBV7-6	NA	CASSSRDTQYF	TGTGCCAGCAGCTCTAGGGATACGCAGTATTTT
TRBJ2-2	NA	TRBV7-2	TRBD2	CASRPAGGPTGELFF	TGTGCCAGCAGACCAGCGGGGGGGCCGACCGGGGAGCTGTTTTTT
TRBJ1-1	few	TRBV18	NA	CASSETERMNTEAFF	TGTGCCAGCTCTGAGACAGAACGAATGAACACTGAAGCTTTCTTT
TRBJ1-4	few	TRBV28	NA	CASSTAEGGGNEKLFF	TGTGCCAGCAGTACTGCCGAAGGCGGTGGTAATGAAAAACTGTTTTTT
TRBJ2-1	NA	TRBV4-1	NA	CASSQDSGLGNEQFF	TGCGCCAGCAGCCAAGATTCGGGGTTGGGCAATGAGCAGTTCTTC
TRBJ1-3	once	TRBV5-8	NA	CASSLVGGSSGNTIYF	TGTGCCAGCAGCTTGGTCGGCGGTAGCTCTGGAAACACCATATATTTT
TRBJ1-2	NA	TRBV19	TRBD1	CASSLDRASYGYTF	TGTGCCAGTAGTTTGGACAGGGCGAGCTATGGCTACACCTTC
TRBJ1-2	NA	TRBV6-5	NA	CASSTADGYTF	TGTGCCAGCAGTACAGCAGATGGCTACACCTTC
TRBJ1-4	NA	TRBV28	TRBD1	CASRLIGTGDEKLFF	TGTGCCAGCCGTTTAATCGGGACAGGGGACGAAAAACTGTTTTTT
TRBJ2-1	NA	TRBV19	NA	CASSPPWDFHEQFF	TGTGCCAGTAGTCCTCCCTGGGACTTTCATGAGCAGTTCTTC
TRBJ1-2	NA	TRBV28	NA	CASSPPGGNYGYTF	TGTGCCAGCAGTCCCCCGGGGGGCAACTATGGCTACACCTTC
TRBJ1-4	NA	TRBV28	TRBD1	CASTGHRDRESNEKLFF	TGTGCCAGCACCGGGCACCGGGACAGGGAATCTAATGAAAAACTGTTTTTT
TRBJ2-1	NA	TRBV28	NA	CASSLVPKPVWRRQFF	TGTGCCAGCAGTTTGGTTCCTAAACCCGTTTGGCGGAGGCAGTTCTTC
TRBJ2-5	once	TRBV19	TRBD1	CASSPTGGGETQYF	TGTGCCAGTAGTCCGACAGGGGGCGGAGAGACCCAGTACTTC
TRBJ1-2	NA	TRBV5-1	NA	CASSSPGQNYGYTF	TGCGCCAGCAGCTCACCCGGACAGAACTATGGCTACACCTTC
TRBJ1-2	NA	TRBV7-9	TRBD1	CASSPGQNYGYTF	TGTGCCAGCAGCCCGGGACAGAACTATGGCTACACCTTC
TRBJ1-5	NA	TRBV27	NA	CASTSLGGNQPQHF	TGTGCCAGCACCTCTCTCGGGGGCAATCAGCCCCAGCATTTT
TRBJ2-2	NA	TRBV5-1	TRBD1	CASSITGGANTGELFF	TGCGCCAGCAGCATAACAGGGGGAGCGAACACCGGGGAGCTGTTTTTT
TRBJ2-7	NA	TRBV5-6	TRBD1	CASSSWYRGYEQYF	TGTGCCAGCAGCTCCTGGTACAGGGGCTACGAGCAGTACTTC
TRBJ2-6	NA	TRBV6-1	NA	CASSEAAGAGANVLTF	TGTGCCAGCAGTGAAGCAGCCGGAGCAGGGGCCAACGTCCTGACTTTC
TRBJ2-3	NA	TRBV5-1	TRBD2	CASSLWALGLADTDTQYF	TGCGCCAGCAGCTTGTGGGCGCTGGGACTAGCGGACACAGATACGCAGTATTTT
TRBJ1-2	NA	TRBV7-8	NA	CASSLATGSHYGYTF	TGTGCCAGCAGCTTAGCGACGGGGTCTCACTATGGCTACACCTTC
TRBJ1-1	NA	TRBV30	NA	CAWGSRGRGFMNTEAFF	TGTGCCTGGGGGTCGCGGGGGCGAGGGTTTATGAACACTGAAGCTTTCTTT
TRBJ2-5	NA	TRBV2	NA	CASTEETQYF	TGTGCCAGCACCGAAGAGACCCAGTACTTC
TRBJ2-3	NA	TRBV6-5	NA	CASSYIRGSTDTQYF	TGTGCCAGCAGTTACATTCGAGGGAGCACAGATACGCAGTATTTT
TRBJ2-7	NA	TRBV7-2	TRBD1	CASSLGTRTGEEQYF	TGTGCCAGCAGCTTAGGGACCCGGACAGGGGAGGAGCAGTACTTC
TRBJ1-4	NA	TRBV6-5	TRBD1	CASSSWTGGNEKLFF	TGTGCCAGCAGTTCCTGGACAGGGGGGAATGAAAAACTGTTTTTT
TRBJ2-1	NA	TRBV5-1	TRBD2	CASSLGLADYNEQFF	TGCGCCAGCAGCTTGGGGCTAGCGGATTACAATGAGCAGTTCTTC
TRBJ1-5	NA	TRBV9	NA	CASSAEGGTGPQHF	TGTGCCAGCAGCGCCGAGGGGGGGACCGGGCCCCAGCATTTT
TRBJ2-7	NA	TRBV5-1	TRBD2	CASSPLGGGPVEQYF	TGCGCCAGCAGCCCCCTTGGGGGAGGGCCGGTCGAGCAGTACTTC
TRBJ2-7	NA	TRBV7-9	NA	CASSLGGQNSEQYF	TGTGCCAGCAGCTTAGGCGGTCAGAATTCTGAGCAGTACTTC
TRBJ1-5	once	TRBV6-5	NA	CASSYGGRNQPQHF	TGTGCCAGCAGTTACGGTGGTCGGAATCAGCCCCAGCATTTT